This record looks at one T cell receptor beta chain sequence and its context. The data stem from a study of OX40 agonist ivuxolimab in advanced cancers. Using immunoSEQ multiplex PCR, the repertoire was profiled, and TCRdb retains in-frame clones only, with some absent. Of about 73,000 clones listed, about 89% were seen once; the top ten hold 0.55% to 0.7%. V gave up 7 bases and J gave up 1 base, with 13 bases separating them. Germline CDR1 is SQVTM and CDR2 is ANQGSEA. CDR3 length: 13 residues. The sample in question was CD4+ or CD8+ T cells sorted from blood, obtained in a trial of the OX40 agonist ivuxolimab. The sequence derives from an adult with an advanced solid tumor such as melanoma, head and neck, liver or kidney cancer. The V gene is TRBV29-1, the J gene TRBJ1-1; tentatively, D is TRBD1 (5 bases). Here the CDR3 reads CSASSGPNTEAFF. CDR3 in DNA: TGCAGCGCATCTTCGGGACCGAACACTGAAGCTTTCTTT.